A single sample gave rise to the 29 T cell receptor beta chains below, sequenced in a study of blood T cell repertoires in COVID-19. Generated by immunoSEQ multiplex PCR, the TCRdb table keeps only in-frame clones and is missing some. The sample yields under 130,000 clones, about 88% seen once. Sequences were obtained from peripheral blood. The receptors come from a human donor in a cohort sampled during active COVID-19.

The chain couples TRBV5-1 to TRBJ2-1; D call uncertain. Trimming cost V 1 base and J 2 bases, with 10 bases left between them. CDR1 is SGHRS, CDR2 YFSETQ, per germline. CDR3 length: 15 amino acids. The CDR3, as DNA: TGCGCCAGCAGCTTGATCCGGTCTACCTACAATGAGCAGTTCTTC. Protein product: CASSLIRSTYNEQFF. The whole variable domain, remainder taken from reference TRBV5-1 and TRBJ2-1, is KAGVTQTPRYLIKTRGQQVTLSCSPISGHRSVSWYQQTPGQGLQFLFEYFSETQRNKGNFPGRFSGRQFSNSRSEMNVSTLELGDSALYLCASSLIRSTYNEQFFGPGTRLTVL.

The chain is built from TRBV5-1 and TRBJ2-2, with TRBD1 matching 7 bases. This CDR3 region has 13 residues. The V and J ends lost 5 bases and 3 bases, in that order; junction bases with no gene match: 1. From germline, CDR1 is SGHRS and CDR2 YFSETQ. The CDR3 DNA sequence: TGCGCCAGCAGTGGACAGGACACCGGGGAGCTGTTTTTT. This codes for CASSGQDTGELFF.

This chain uses TRBV2 with TRBJ1-5, with TRBD1 matching over 8 bases. CDR1 SNHLY and CDR2 FYNNEI come from the germline V gene. V was pared by 4 bases and J by 6 bases, with 5 bases of the junction left unmatched. This CDR3 contains 14 residues. CDR3 in DNA: TGTGCCAGCAGTGGGACAGGGCAGGGTCAGCCCCAGCATTTT. It encodes CASSGTGQGQPQHF.

The chain employs TRBV7-9 and TRBJ1-3, with D uncertain. With 5 bases removed from V and 0 bases from J, the gap between germline ends came to 11 bases. Germline CDR1 and CDR2: SEHNR and FQNEAQ (reference sequence). This CDR3 has 15 amino acids. Written as DNA, the CDR3 is TGTGCCAGCAGCCCCTCTTTGAGCTCTGGAAACACCATATATTTT. It translates to CASSPSLSSGNTIYF.

The chain employs TRBV5-6 and TRBJ1-1, with D tentatively TRBD1 (6 bases). This CDR3 is built from 16 residues. Germline assignment: CDR1 SGHDT and CDR2 YYEEEE. V was clipped by 0 bases and J by 2 bases, with 14 bases between them. CDR3 nucleotides: TGTGCCAGCAGCTTGGAAACGGGACACACTAACACTGAAGCTTTCTTT. Translating it yields CASSLETGHTNTEAFF.

The chain carries TRBV11-2 and TRBJ2-2; possible D gene TRBD1, 5 bases. The CDR3 has 14 residues. CDR1 and CDR2 from the germline V gene are SGHAT and FQNNGV. The V end lost 4 bases, the J end lost 4 bases, and 10 bases lay between the germline ends. The CDR3 DNA reads as TGTGCCAGCAGCTCAATCCAGGGCACCGGGGAGCTGTTTTTT. Translation: CASSSIQGTGELFF.

The chain employs TRBV10-3 and TRBJ1-2; 8 nucleotides line up with TRBD1. Germline loops: CDR1 ENHRY, CDR2 SYGVKD. The CDR3 is made up of 13 amino acids. The V gene end was trimmed by 7 bases and the J gene end by 4 bases; junction bases not matched to a gene: 5. The chain's CDR3 is CAINGQGGYGYTF. CDR3 bases: TGTGCCATCAACGGACAGGGAGGCTATGGCTACACCTTC.

V usage is TRBV7-8 and J usage is TRBJ2-3; no reliable D call. The CDR3 is 15 amino acids. Deletions cut 1 base from V and 2 bases from J, with 10 bases between. CDR1 SGHVS and CDR2 FQNEAQ come from the germline V gene. The CDR3 DNA reads as TGTGCCAGCAGCTTAGTTGCAGACAACACAGATACGCAGTATTTT. Amino acids: CASSLVADNTDTQYF.

The chain is built from TRBV27 and TRBJ2-7, with TRBD2 identical over 7 bases. With V trimmed by 4 bases and J by 4 bases, 4 bases remained unmatched. The CDR3 contains 13 residues. Germline V gene sequence: CDR1 MNHEY, CDR2 SMNVEV (reference sequence). The CDR3 DNA sequence: TGTGCCAGCAGTTCTGTGCGGGGGTACGAGCAGTACTTC. It encodes CASSSVRGYEQYF.

The CDR3 region is CASSLRTAGNQPQHF. CDR3 sequence (DNA): TGTGCCAGCAGCTTGAGGACAGCAGGAAATCAGCCCCAGCATTTT. This rearrangement joins TRBV5-6 to TRBJ1-5; TRBD1 is a possible D gene (6 bases). V lost 1 base, J lost 4 bases, and 12 bases lay in between. The CDR3 is 15 amino acids. CDR1 and CDR2 from the germline V gene are SGHDT and YYEEEE.

The chain joins TRBV11-2 to TRBJ2-7, with D possibly matching TRBD2 (6 bases). V lost 5 bases, J lost 0 bases, and 20 bases lay in between. CDR3 size: 17 residues. In germline, CDR1 is SGHAT, CDR2 FQNNGV. CDR3 bases: TGTGCCAGCAGCCTAACAATAGAATGGGGGGACTCCTACGAGCAGTACTTC. This codes for CASSLTIEWGDSYEQYF.

Details on this clone: Distinct nucleotide sequences in the sample also encode this CDR3. The rearrangement joins TRBV28 to TRBJ1-6; a possible D gene is TRBD1 (5 bases). Germline values: CDR1 MDHEN, CDR2 SYDVKM. Trimming took 5 bases from V and 8 from J, leaving 7 bases between them. This CDR3 comprises 12 residues. The CDR3 DNA sequence: TGTGCCAGCAGTCTCAGGGATTCACCCCTCCACTTT. Its protein is CASSLRDSPLHF. The full variable domain, with the rest looked up from reference TRBV28 and TRBJ1-6, is DVKVTQSSRYLVKRTGEKVFLECVQDMDHENMFWYRQDPGLGLRLIYFSYDVKMKEKGDIPEGYSVSREKKERFSLILESASTNQTSMYLCASSLRDSPLHFGNGTRLTVT.

V gene TRBV6-4 combines with J gene TRBJ2-2; tentatively, D is TRBD2 (5 bases). The germline V and J ends were trimmed by 0 bases and 3 bases, with 8 bases remaining between them. The CDR3 spans 15 residues. The germline V gene has CDR1 MRHNA and CDR2 SNTAGT. CDR3 bases: TGTGCCAGCAGTGACTCGGCTAGCCACACCGGGGAGCTGTTTTTT. It yields the protein CASSDSASHTGELFF.

V usage is TRBV6-5 and J usage is TRBJ1-4; possible D gene TRBD1, 5 bases. CDR1 and CDR2 (germline): MNHEY, SVGAGI. The CDR3 runs to 13 residues. V shed 7 bases and J shed 7 bases, with 13 bases lying between them. In DNA form, the CDR3 reads TGTGCCAGCACCCACGGGGGGAGTGAAAAACTGTTTTTT. It yields the protein CASTHGGSEKLFF.

The rearrangement uses TRBV6-5 and TRBJ2-1; TRBD1 aligns across 8 bases. With V trimmed by 6 bases and J by 3 bases, 7 bases remained unmatched. This CDR3 comprises 15 residues. Germline CDR1 is MNHEY and CDR2 is SVGAGI. The CDR3 reads CASSVGQVNYNEQFF. The DNA of the CDR3 is TGTGCCAGCAGCGTGGGACAGGTGAACTACAATGAGCAGTTCTTC.

This chain joins TRBV19 and TRBJ1-5; D is uncertain. This CDR3 spans 15 amino acids. The V end lost 5 bases, the J end lost 0 bases, and 11 bases lay between the germline ends. Per germline, CDR1 LNHDA and CDR2 SQIVND (reference sequence). In DNA, the CDR3 is TGTGCCAGTAGTCTTACACCTTATAGCAATCAGCCCCAGCATTTT. This codes for CASSLTPYSNQPQHF.

This chain joins TRBV5-1 and TRBJ2-7; 11 positions agree with TRBD2. CDR3 length equals 18 residues. From germline, CDR1 is SGHRS and CDR2 YFSETQ. V trimming: 1 base; J trimming: 2 bases; junction bases outside the gene matches: 11. The CDR3: CASSLIIAGGPGTYEQYF. Here the CDR3 DNA reads TGCGCCAGCAGCTTGATAATAGCGGGAGGGCCAGGGACCTACGAGCAGTACTTC.

The chain joins TRBV10-3 to TRBJ2-3; TRBD2 matches 8 bases. The CDR3 totals 14 residues. V lost 5 bases, J lost 1 base, and 2 bases stayed unmatched. Germline CDR1 is ENHRY and CDR2 is SYGVKD. CDR3 coding DNA: TGTGCCATCAGTCCGGGACTAGGCACAGATACGCAGTATTTT. It is translated as CAISPGLGTDTQYF.

This clone was observed a single time. The chain links TRBV15 to TRBJ2-1; TRBD1 matches 9 bases. Germline V gene sequence: CDR1 LNHNV, CDR2 YYDKDF (reference sequence). The CDR3 spans 15 residues. After removal of 3 bases from V and 4 bases from J, the junction contained 4 bases not matched to a gene. The CDR3 DNA reads as TGTGCCACCAGCAGCCGGGACAGGGTTTACAATGAGCAGTTCTTC. The encoded protein is CATSSRDRVYNEQFF.

This clone occurred a few times. V gene TRBV19 combines with J gene TRBJ1-2, with D tentatively TRBD1 (6 bases). Germline values: CDR1 LNHDA, CDR2 SQIVND (reference sequence). There are 13 residues in the CDR3. Trimming removed 3 bases from V and 7 bases from J, with 12 bases in between. CDR3: CASSMRGSLGYTF. The CDR3, as DNA: TGTGCCAGTAGTATGAGGGGGAGTCTTGGCTACACCTTC.

V is TRBV2 and J is TRBJ2-1; the match to TRBD2 covers 12 bases. CDR1 and CDR2 (germline): SNHLY, FYNNEI. The CDR3 has 14 residues. V was clipped by 6 bases and J by 8 bases; unmatched bases: 5. The CDR3 region is CASRVTSGSHEQFF. CDR3 in DNA: TGTGCCAGCAGGGTGACTAGCGGGAGTCATGAGCAGTTCTTC.

V is TRBV25-1 and J is TRBJ1-1, with 8 bases that match TRBD1. The ends lost 6 bases at V and 3 bases at J; junction bases unmatched: 3. Looked up from germline, CDR1 is MGHDK and CDR2 is SYGVNS. The CDR3 covers 13 residues. The CDR3 sequence is CASRDREDTEAFF. CDR3 DNA sequence: TGTGCCAGCAGGGACAGGGAGGACACTGAAGCTTTCTTT.

V is TRBV5-1 and J is TRBJ1-1; tentatively, D is TRBD1 (6 bases). V lost 2 bases, J lost 6 bases, and 11 bases lay in between. From germline, CDR1 is SGHRS and CDR2 YFSETQ. The CDR3 has 13 amino acids. The CDR3 region has the DNA TGCGCCAGCAGCTTTAGCAGGGGTTCTGAAGCTTTCTTT. Amino acid sequence: CASSFSRGSEAFF.

This chain links TRBV29-1 with TRBJ1-4; 10 bases align to TRBD1. After removal of 7 bases from V and 7 bases from J, the junction contained 6 bases not matched to a gene. This CDR3 is built from 13 residues. The germline CDR1 and CDR2 sequences are SQVTM and ANQGSEA. CDR3 amino acids: CSAVTGGCEKLFF. The CDR3 DNA follows: TGCAGCGCCGTGACAGGGGGCTGTGAAAAACTGTTTTTT.

This chain links TRBV15 with TRBJ1-4; 8 positions agree with TRBD1. Germline CDR1 is LNHNV and CDR2 is YYDKDF (reference sequence). The CDR3 is 14 residues long. V lost 7 bases, J lost 3 bases, and 4 bases stayed unmatched. The CDR3 nucleotides are TGTGCCACCACGGACAGGGCAGCTAATGAAAAACTGTTTTTT. Translating it yields CATTDRAANEKLFF.

The chain combines TRBV5-1 with TRBJ2-3; 8 bases match TRBD2. Trimming cost V 2 bases and J 4 bases; bases outside gene matches: 9. CDR1 and CDR2 (germline): SGHRS, YFSETQ. This CDR3 has 16 amino acids. The CDR3 nucleotides read TGCGCCAGCAGCTTCTCCAGCGGGGGCGGACCAGATACGCAGTATTTT. This encodes CASSFSSGGGPDTQYF.

The chain is built from TRBV30 and TRBJ1-3; TRBD1 matches at 9 bases. V gave up 1 base and J gave up 2 bases; unmatched junction bases: 9. The CDR3 has 17 amino acids. Germline values: CDR1 GTSNPN, CDR2 SVGIG (reference sequence). CDR3 amino acids: CAWSEGQGMRTGNTIYF. CDR3 bases: TGTGCCTGGAGTGAGGGACAGGGTATGAGAACTGGAAACACCATATATTTT.

V and J are TRBV28 and TRBJ2-5; TRBD1 agrees at 10 bases. In germline, CDR1 is MDHEN, CDR2 SYDVKM. CDR3 size: 15 residues. V lost 4 bases and J lost 5; bases outside the gene matches: 7. In DNA, the CDR3 is TGTGCCAGCAGTTACCCCGGACAGGGGGGCGAGACCCAGTACTTC. Translating it yields CASSYPGQGGETQYF.

The V gene is TRBV30, the J gene TRBJ1-5, with 7 bases aligning to TRBD1. V lost 1 base, J lost 8 bases, and 11 bases stayed unmatched. Germline CDR1 and CDR2: GTSNPN and SVGIG (reference sequence). The CDR3 has 15 residues. CDR3 region: CAWSGSPGGQKPQHF. CDR3 DNA: TGTGCCTGGAGTGGCAGTCCAGGGGGTCAAAAGCCCCAGCATTTT.